These 28 T cell receptor beta chains originate from one sample sequenced in a study of beta chain features in type 1 diabetes. Their recognized antigens are unknown. The study reverse transcribed the entire isolated RNA, so it sequenced expressed TCRB transcripts. Clones were read by immunoSEQ multiplex PCR, and TCRdb kept only the in-frame ones, dropping some. The table shows 300,000 or so clones, with 13% to 15% occurring only once. The study's findings and limits: There was a moderate but significant shortening of TCRB CDR3s in all four CD4+ subsets of Type 1 diabetes patients.

Source material: naive CD4+ T cells from blood. These TCRs come from a man younger than 40 with type 1 diabetes.

As regards this clone: The sample holds other DNA sequences that translate to the same CDR3. The chain uses TRBV7-9 and TRBJ1-1; 8 bases map to TRBD1. The germline V gene encodes CDR1 SEHNR and CDR2 FQNEAQ (reference sequence). This CDR3 has 14 residues. J lost 4 bases, V lost 6 bases, and 7 bases had no gene match. DNA of the CDR3: TGTGCCAGCAGTCCACAGGGGGGTAGCACTGAAGCTTTCTTT. Translated, it gives CASSPQGGSTEAFF.

The chain has TRBV7-9 and TRBJ1-1; D possibly corresponds to TRBD1 (6 bases). V dropped 5 bases and J dropped 1 base, with 14 bases sitting between them. The CDR3 covers 15 residues. The germline CDR1 and CDR2 sequences are SEHNR and FQNEAQ (reference sequence). CDR3 DNA sequence: TGTGCCAGCAGCGCGACAGGTCGGACGAACACTGAAGCTTTCTTT. It encodes CASSATGRTNTEAFF.

This sequence joins TRBV28 and TRBJ2-3; 10 nucleotides line up with TRBD2. V was clipped by 3 bases and J by 0 bases; unmatched bases: 6. The CDR3 is made up of 17 amino acids. The germline V gene encodes CDR1 MDHEN and CDR2 SYDVKM. The DNA of the CDR3 is TGTGCCAGCAGTTTTCAAGGACTAGCGGCTAGCACAGATACGCAGTATTTT. The encoded protein is CASSFQGLAASTDTQYF.

This clone was seen a few times. This chain connects TRBV9 to TRBJ2-1, with TRBD2 matching 7 bases. Per germline, CDR1 SGDLS and CDR2 YYNGEE. J gave up 0 bases and V 4 bases, and 10 bases lay outside the gene matches. The CDR3 sequence is 17 residues long. CDR3: CASSLSTSHLSYNEQFF. The CDR3 DNA is TGTGCCAGCAGCCTATCGACTAGCCACCTCTCCTACAATGAGCAGTTCTTC.

This clone has only a few counts. The V and J genes are TRBV7-2 and TRBJ2-2; the D is unclear. The CDR3 consists of 13 residues. The V gene lost 0 bases and the J gene lost 7 bases, with 6 bases spanning the gap. Germline V CDR1 and CDR2: SGHTA, FQGNSA. CDR3 sequence reads: CASSLALGGELFF. In nucleotides, the CDR3 is TGTGCCAGCAGCTTAGCGCTCGGCGGGGAGCTGTTTTTT. The full variable domain, its missing parts supplied by reference TRBV7-2 and TRBJ2-2, is GAGVSQSPSNKVTEKGKDVELRCDPISGHTALYWYRQSLGQGLEFLIYFQGNSAPDKSGLPSDRFSAERTGGSVSTLTIQRTQQEDSAVYLCASSLALGGELFFGEGSRLTVL.

The gene calls are TRBV5-1 and TRBJ2-7; perhaps TRBD2 as D (6 bases). The CDR3 is made up of 12 amino acids. Germline V gene lookup returns CDR1 SGHRS and CDR2 YFSETQ. Trimming shortened V by 3 bases and J by 6 bases, and 10 bases separated the two germline ends. The CDR3 DNA follows: TGCGCCAGCAGCTCGGGGGAAGGCGAGCAGTACTTC. Translating gives CASSSGEGEQYF.

This clone has just a few counts. The chain has TRBV13 and TRBJ2-7; the D is unclear. The CDR3 extends over 12 amino acids. Per the germline V gene, CDR1 is PRHDT and CDR2 is FYEKMQ (reference sequence). Trimming stripped 3 bases from V and 4 bases from J, with 7 bases between. CDR3 DNA: TGTGCCAGCAGCTTGGGCGCATACGAGCAGTACTTC. Residues: CASSLGAYEQYF. Full variable domain (missing parts from reference TRBV13 and TRBJ2-7): AAGVIQSPRHLIKEKRETATLKCYPIPRHDTVYWYQQGPGQDPQFLISFYEKMQSDKGSIPDRFSAQQFSDYHSELNMSSLELGDSALYFCASSLGAYEQYFGPGTRLTVT.

This clone has just a few counts. V usage is TRBV14 and J usage is TRBJ2-1, with 7 bases lining up with TRBD2. The CDR3 runs to 16 residues. Trimming took 1 base from V and 4 from J; bases not matched to a gene: 7. Germline lookup yields CDR1 SGHDN and CDR2 FVKESK. This CDR3 is CASSQVGGSPYNEQFF. DNA for the CDR3: TGTGCCAGCAGCCAAGTGGGAGGGAGCCCGTACAATGAGCAGTTCTTC.

This clone was seen a few times. This chain uses TRBV7-9 with TRBJ1-5; D may be TRBD1 (6 bases). The CDR3 spans 12 residues. From germline, CDR1 is SEHNR and CDR2 FQNEAQ (reference sequence). Trimming took off 9 bases at V and 7 bases at J, with 13 bases between the two ends. The CDR3: CASGGGRQPQHF. The CDR3 DNA sequence: TGTGCCAGTGGTGGGGGCCGGCAGCCCCAGCATTTT.

The V call is TRBV28, the J call TRBJ2-3; TRBD2 matches at 11 bases. Looked up from germline, CDR1 is MDHEN and CDR2 is SYDVKM. Losses at the gene ends were 5 bases for V and 7 bases for J; bases not matched to a gene: 5. The CDR3 has 14 amino acids. The CDR3 sequence: CASSLAGGANTQYF. The CDR3 DNA sequence: TGTGCCAGCAGTCTAGCGGGAGGTGCCAATACGCAGTATTTT.

This clone was picked up a small number of times. The V call is TRBV5-4, the J call TRBJ2-2; perhaps TRBD2 as D (6 bases). V lost 2 bases and J lost 4, with 12 bases in between. The V gene's germline CDR1 is SGHNT and CDR2 YYREEE (reference sequence). The CDR3 contains 15 residues. This chain's CDR3 is CASSLRRGGTGELFF. The DNA for the CDR3 is TGTGCCAGCAGCTTAAGGAGGGGAGGCACCGGGGAGCTGTTTTTT.

This clone was picked up a small number of times. This chain links TRBV5-1 with TRBJ2-1; TRBD2 might be the D (5 bases). Germline V gene sequence: CDR1 SGHRS, CDR2 YFSETQ. Trimming left V 0 bases short and J 3 bases short, with 10 bases between. The CDR3 spans 15 residues. The CDR3 nucleotides read TGCGCCAGCAGCTTGGGACTATGGGACTACAATGAGCAGTTCTTC. Translating it yields CASSLGLWDYNEQFF.

This clone has just a few counts. This chain links TRBV19 with TRBJ1-1, with D perhaps matching TRBD1 (5 bases). Looked up from germline, CDR1 is LNHDA and CDR2 is SQIVND (reference sequence). The CDR3 runs 13 residues. Trimming removed 8 bases from V and 1 base from J, with 11 bases in between. In DNA, the CDR3 is TGTGCCAGTCGCAGGGTGGCGAACACTGAAGCTTTCTTT. Its translation is CASRRVANTEAFF. The variable domain in full, completed from reference TRBV19 and TRBJ1-1, reads DGGITQSPKYLFRKEGQNVTLSCEQNLNHDAMYWYRQDPGQGLRLIYYSQIVNDFQKGDIAEGYSVSREKKESFPLTVTSAQKNPTAFYLCASRRVANTEAFFGQGTRLTVV.

There are a few counts of this clone. The junction departs from germline at one end; a sequencing error may be responsible. V and J are TRBV9 and TRBJ2-1, with D perhaps being TRBD1 or TRBD2 (5 bases each). CDR1 is SGDLS, CDR2 YYNGEE, per germline. The CDR3 is made up of 15 amino acids. DNA of the CDR3: TGTGCCAGCACCGTAGAGGGGTTTGGCTACAATGAGCAGTTCTTC. This codes for CASTVEGFGYNEQFF.

The CDR3 sequence: CASSLLAMYGNEQFF. In DNA form, the CDR3 reads TGTGCCAGCAGCTTACTCGCGATGTATGGCAATGAGCAGTTCTTC. This chain joins TRBV7-3 and TRBJ2-1; D gene unclear. Germline CDR1 SGHTA, CDR2 FQGTGA. The CDR3 length is 15 residues. Trimming left V 2 bases short and J 6 bases short, with 14 bases between. The whole variable domain, filled in from reference TRBV7-3 and TRBJ2-1, reads GAGVSQTPSNKVTEKGKYVELRCDPISGHTALYWYRQSLGQGPEFLIYFQGTGAADDSGLPNDRFFAVRPEGSVSTLKIQRTERGDSAVYLCASSLLAMYGNEQFFGPGTRLTVL.

The V call is TRBV19, the J call TRBJ2-1; no firm D call. This CDR3 has 15 amino acids. V was pared by 1 base and J by 10 bases, with 17 bases between. Germline V lookup: CDR1 LNHDA, CDR2 SQIVND (reference sequence). The CDR3 spells CASSIAWLAEAEQFF. The CDR3 DNA is TGTGCCAGTAGTATAGCGTGGCTCGCCGAGGCCGAGCAGTTCTTC.

This clone appeared a few times. The V gene is TRBV4-2, the J gene TRBJ1-1; 8 bases agree with TRBD1. There are 14 residues in the CDR3. The germline gives CDR1 LGHNA, CDR2 YNFKEQ. Germline trimming cut 4 bases from V and 2 bases from J; bases unmatched to any gene: 3. The CDR3 reads CASSPGQANTEAFF. The DNA for the CDR3 is TGTGCCAGCAGCCCGGGACAGGCCAACACTGAAGCTTTCTTT.

This clone was seen only a few times. V is TRBV18 and J is TRBJ1-2; 12 nucleotides align to TRBD1. Germline lookup yields CDR1 KGHSH and CDR2 LQKENI. The CDR3 covers 16 residues. V trimming: 0 bases; J trimming: 4 bases; junction bases outside the gene matches: 3. The CDR3 is CASSPPPGQGAYGYTF. CDR3 coding DNA: TGTGCCAGCTCACCACCTCCGGGACAGGGGGCCTATGGCTACACCTTC.

The CDR3 sequence: CASSLASGRGQPQHF. The CDR3, as DNA: TGTGCCAGCAGTTTGGCGTCCGGTCGCGGTCAGCCCCAGCATTTT. The V call is TRBV6-1, the J call TRBJ1-5; D gene unclear. CDR1 and CDR2 (germline): MNHNS, SASEGT. This CDR3 is built from 15 residues. V lost 5 bases and J lost 6, with 17 bases in between.

This clone has only a few counts. V and J are TRBV14 and TRBJ2-7; 14 positions agree with TRBD2. The CDR3 is 16 amino acids. Trimming cost V 5 bases and J 2 bases; bases outside gene matches: 5. Per the germline V gene, CDR1 is SGHDN and CDR2 is FVKESK. Here the CDR3 reads CASSVRLAGGPYEQYF. The CDR3 region has the DNA TGTGCCAGCAGCGTACGACTAGCGGGAGGGCCCTACGAGCAGTACTTC.

The chain joins TRBV15 to TRBJ1-1; TRBD1 might be the D (6 bases). Germline lookup yields CDR1 LNHNV and CDR2 YYDKDF (reference sequence). This CDR3 has 14 amino acids. The V and J ends lost 4 bases and 1 base respectively, with 10 bases between them. In DNA, the CDR3 is TGTGCCACCAGCACCGACAGGCGGAACACTGAAGCTTTCTTT. The encoded protein is CATSTDRRNTEAFF. The complete variable domain, with remaining parts taken from reference TRBV15 and TRBJ1-1, reads DAMVIQNPRYQVTQFGKPVTLSCSQTLNHNVMYWYQQKSSQAPKLLFHYYDKDFNNEADTPDNFQSRRPNTSFCFLDIRSPGLGDTAMYLCATSTDRRNTEAFFGQGTRLTVV.

The CDR3 bases are TGCAGCGTTGTCAGCGACAGGATGAACACTGAAGCTTTCTTT. Its protein is CSVVSDRMNTEAFF. The rearrangement links TRBV29-1 to TRBJ1-1; D is possibly TRBD1 (6 bases). Germline assignment: CDR1 SQVTM and CDR2 ANQGSEA. Trimming took 4 bases from V and 0 from J, leaving 12 bases between them. The CDR3 is 14 residues long.

This clone was recorded a few times. The chain is built from TRBV7-9 and TRBJ2-1; 11 nucleotides agree with TRBD2. CDR1 is SEHNR and CDR2 is FQNEAQ in the germline V gene (reference sequence). The CDR3 totals 16 residues. The trim removed 6 bases at V and 6 bases at J, leaving 10 bases unmatched. The CDR3 nucleotides read TGTGCCAGCAGTCCAACCGGGACTAGCGGTCTCAATGAGCAGTTCTTC. This encodes CASSPTGTSGLNEQFF.

In this sample, this clone turned up a few times. The chain combines TRBV29-1 with TRBJ1-5; D uncertain. Germline-derived CDR1 and CDR2 are SQVTM and ANQGSEA. The CDR3 has 15 residues. The V and J ends lost 4 bases and 0 bases respectively, with 13 bases between them. CDR3 sequence: CSVVVSGYSNQPQHF. CDR3 DNA: TGCAGCGTTGTCGTATCGGGGTATAGCAATCAGCCCCAGCATTTT.

This rearrangement joins TRBV5-1 to TRBJ1-2; D unresolved. The ends were cut back, 0 bases at V and 0 bases at J, with 6 bases in the middle. CDR3 length: 14 residues. Germline values: CDR1 SGHRS, CDR2 YFSETQ. The CDR3 region has the DNA TGCGCCAGCAGCTTGGTAACAGCTAACTATGGCTACACCTTC. It is translated as CASSLVTANYGYTF.

This chain links TRBV28 with TRBJ2-3; 11 bases match TRBD2. CDR1 is MDHEN and CDR2 is SYDVKM in the germline V gene. After removal of 7 bases from V and 8 bases from J, the junction contained 8 bases not matched to a gene. The CDR3 length is 14 residues. The CDR3 sequence: CASNLAGGVLTQYF. CDR3 DNA: TGTGCCAGCAACCTAGCGGGAGGAGTCCTTACGCAGTATTTT. Complete variable domain (other parts from reference TRBV28 and TRBJ2-3): DVKVTQSSRYLVKRTGEKVFLECVQDMDHENMFWYRQDPGLGLRLIYFSYDVKMKEKGDIPEGYSVSREKKERFSLILESASTNQTSMYLCASNLAGGVLTQYFGPGTRLTVL.

V usage is TRBV4-1 and J usage is TRBJ2-7, with D possibly being TRBD2 (6 bases). This CDR3 has 15 amino acids. Trimming pared 0 bases from V and 5 bases from J, leaving 14 bases between. Germline values: CDR1 MGHRA, CDR2 YSYEKL. CDR3 in DNA: TGCGCCAGCAGCCAAGATGGGCGGGAATTTGACGAGCAGTACTTC. It translates to CASSQDGREFDEQYF.

V gene TRBV5-1 combines with J gene TRBJ2-7; D is possibly TRBD1 (5 bases). CDR3 length: 16 amino acids. CDR1 is SGHRS, CDR2 YFSETQ, per germline. V dropped 0 bases and J dropped 3 bases, with 16 bases sitting between them. In DNA form, the CDR3 reads TGCGCCAGCAGCTTGGGGGGCAGGGTCCCCGTCTACGAGCAGTACTTC. Its protein is CASSLGGRVPVYEQYF.